Following are 30 T cell receptor beta chains from one sample sequenced in a study of Ad26.COV2.S vaccination and SARS-CoV-2 variants (dated by TCRdb to the early 2020s). The treatment or condition label for this specimen denotes: around 19 received Ad26.COV2.S at low or high dose, single or two shots; about 5 received placebo; per-sample allocation not given. For vaccine and placebo recipients, repertoires were sequenced using samples collected on day 63 after the first injection. Library method: the immunoSEQ multiplex PCR assay. Sourced from immuneACCESS, this table was stored by TCRdb with only in-frame sequences that have V and J called. A share of the clones is absent; for the studies checked, an unresolved V gene accounts for under half, and the remainder has no known explanation. In this sample the table shows some 460,000 clones, nearly 90% of which occur a single time. 1.5% to 2% of the sample comes from the top ten.

Sequencing used peripheral blood, obtained in a trial of Ad26.COV2.S vaccine versus placebo. The source of these receptors is a person aged 18-65 years who received the Ad26.COV2.S COVID-19 vaccine or a placebo.

This clone was found once. The chain is built from TRBV29-1 and TRBJ1-1; 7 bases are shared with TRBD1. The CDR3 has 14 residues. CDR1 is SQVTM, CDR2 ANQGSEA, per germline. V gave up 5 bases and J gave up 0 bases; unmatched junction bases: 6. CDR3 sequence reads: CSVWTGVMNTEAFF. The CDR3 DNA is TGCAGCGTTTGGACAGGAGTGATGAACACTGAAGCTTTCTTT.

The genes are TRBV6-5 and TRBJ2-7; D possibly matches TRBD1 or TRBD2 (5 bases each). Trimming took 5 bases from V and 3 from J, leaving 14 bases between them. The germline gives CDR1 MNHEY, CDR2 SVGAGI. The CDR3 length is 14 residues. The CDR3: CASSPGQVLYEQYF. The CDR3 bases are TGTGCCAGCAGTCCGGGGCAGGTGCTCTACGAGCAGTACTTC.

This clone has just one count. This rearrangement joins TRBV5-1 to TRBJ2-1, with 11 bases aligning to TRBD1. The CDR3 is 15 residues long. Germline V CDR1 and CDR2: SGHRS, YFSETQ. The junction had 4 bases not matched to a gene; V was cut back by 4 bases and J by 4 bases. The CDR3 here is CASSAGTGGYNEQFF. Written as DNA, the CDR3 is TGCGCCAGCAGCGCCGGGACAGGGGGTTACAATGAGCAGTTCTTC.

The V and J genes are TRBV29-1 and TRBJ1-1; D remains ambiguous. Trimming removed 4 bases from V and 0 bases from J, with 6 bases in between. This CDR3 contains 12 residues. CDR1 SQVTM and CDR2 ANQGSEA come from the germline V gene. CDR3 residues: CSVGDLNTEAFF. In DNA form, the CDR3 reads TGCAGCGTTGGAGACCTGAACACTGAAGCTTTCTTT.

The V and J genes are TRBV11-2 and TRBJ1-2, with TRBD1 matching 8 bases. The germline V gene encodes CDR1 SGHAT and CDR2 FQNNGV. Losses at the gene ends were 5 bases for V and 8 bases for J; bases not matched to a gene: 7. The CDR3 runs 13 residues. The CDR3 loop reads CASSANRDRGYTF. The CDR3 nucleotides are TGTGCCAGCAGCGCTAACCGGGACAGGGGCTACACCTTC.

The J gene is TRBJ2-5, the V gene TRBV6-5, with D perhaps matching TRBD1 or TRBD2 (6 bases each). This CDR3 is built from 15 residues. Per the germline V gene, CDR1 is MNHEY and CDR2 is SVGAGI. V was shortened by 2 bases and J by 5 bases, with 15 bases between the two germline ends. The CDR3 nucleotides are TGTGCCAGCAGTTACCCCACCGGGGGCCGGGAGACCCAGTACTTC. This codes for CASSYPTGGRETQYF.

This chain uses TRBV9 with TRBJ2-1; the match to TRBD2 covers 14 bases. V dropped 3 bases and J dropped 7; count of bases not matched to a gene: 0. Germline CDR1 is SGDLS and CDR2 is YYNGEE. The CDR3 spans 14 residues. The CDR3 reads CASSGTSGGNEQFF. The CDR3 DNA follows: TGTGCCAGCAGCGGGACTAGCGGGGGGAATGAGCAGTTCTTC.

The chain has TRBV10-2 and TRBJ1-3, with D possibly matching TRBD1 (5 bases). From germline, CDR1 is WSHSY and CDR2 SAAADI. Trimming removed 9 bases from V and 4 bases from J, with 13 bases in between. The CDR3 is 13 amino acids. CDR3 coding DNA: TGCGCCAGTAGGGACCCCCCGGGAAACACCATATATTTT. Translation gives CASRDPPGNTIYF.

CDR3 region: CASSQDRAGGSNEQFF. The CDR3 DNA is TGTGCCAGCAGCCAAGACCGGGCGGGAGGGAGCAATGAGCAGTTCTTC. The rearrangement joins TRBV14 to TRBJ2-1, with 9 bases matching TRBD2. CDR1 and CDR2 (germline): SGHDN, FVKESK. The CDR3 is 16 amino acids. The J segment lost 6 bases and the V segment lost 0 bases, leaving 6 bases of the junction unmatched.

This clone was picked up a small number of times. The chain recombines TRBV7-9 with TRBJ2-3; TRBD1 matches 8 bases. In germline, CDR1 is SEHNR, CDR2 FQNEAQ (reference sequence). The CDR3 contains 15 residues. The ends lost 5 bases at V and 0 bases at J; junction bases unmatched: 4. The CDR3 loop reads CASSLGQGSTDTQYF. The CDR3, as DNA: TGTGCCAGCAGCCTAGGACAGGGAAGCACAGATACGCAGTATTTT.

The rearrangement joins TRBV19 to TRBJ1-5; 7 bases match TRBD1. The V gene's germline CDR1 is LNHDA and CDR2 SQIVND (reference sequence). The V segment lost 1 base and the J segment 9 bases; nucleotides outside the gene matches: 9. The CDR3 is made up of 15 amino acids. For the CDR3, the DNA is TGTGCCAGTAGTATAGTGGACAGGAGGGTTCGGCCCCAGCATTTT. It specifies CASSIVDRRVRPQHF. Filled out from reference TRBV19 and TRBJ1-5, the complete variable domain reads DGGITQSPKYLFRKEGQNVTLSCEQNLNHDAMYWYRQDPGQGLRLIYYSQIVNDFQKGDIAEGYSVSREKKESFPLTVTSAQKNPTAFYLCASSIVDRRVRPQHFGDGTRLSIL.

The chain has TRBV3-1 (or the pseudogene TRBV3-2) and TRBJ2-3; maybe TRBD1 (6 bases). Germline values: CDR1 LGHDT, CDR2 YNNKEL (reference sequence). This CDR3 contains 13 residues. The ends were cut back, 4 bases at V and 7 bases at J, with 12 bases in the middle. In nucleotides, the CDR3 is TGTGCCAGCAGCCCCTATGGGACAAATACGCAGTATTTT. It encodes CASSPYGTNTQYF.

This clone occurred once. The chain carries TRBV7-2 and TRBJ2-7, with 14 bases fitting TRBD2. V lost 8 bases to trimming and J lost 6 bases; unmatched junction nucleotides: 12. Germline CDR1 SGHTA, CDR2 FQGNSA. The CDR3 has 16 amino acids. Written as DNA, the CDR3 is TGTGCCAGCCAGACCCCGGGACTAGCGGGAGCAGGCGAGCAGTACTTC. Amino acids: CASQTPGLAGAGEQYF. Full variable domain (rest looked up from reference TRBV7-2 and TRBJ2-7): GAGVSQSPSNKVTEKGKDVELRCDPISGHTALYWYRQSLGQGLEFLIYFQGNSAPDKSGLPSDRFSAERTGGSVSTLTIQRTQQEDSAVYLCASQTPGLAGAGEQYFGPGTRLTVT.

This clone was counted a single time. V gene TRBV7-9 combines with J gene TRBJ2-2; 15 nucleotides match TRBD2. V gave up 5 bases and J gave up 10 bases; unmatched junction bases: 5. Germline assignment: CDR1 SEHNR and CDR2 FQNEAQ (reference sequence). This CDR3 is built from 15 residues. The CDR3 nucleotides read TGTGCCAGCAGCCCGGGGACTAGCGGGGGGAAGGAGCTGTTTTTT. Encoded protein: CASSPGTSGGKELFF.

The chain employs TRBV2 and TRBJ2-1, with 7 bases fitting TRBD1. The CDR3 is made up of 15 amino acids. V trimming: 3 bases; J trimming: 8 bases; junction bases outside the gene matches: 10. Per the germline V gene, CDR1 is SNHLY and CDR2 is FYNNEI. CDR3 sequence: CASSEGTAFRDEQFF. The DNA of the CDR3 is TGTGCCAGCAGTGAGGGGACAGCTTTTAGGGATGAGCAGTTCTTC.

The rearrangement uses TRBV6-5 and TRBJ1-5; D is ambiguous. The CDR3 sequence is 16 residues long. Per the germline V gene, CDR1 is MNHEY and CDR2 is SVGAGI. Trimming shortened V by 0 bases and J by 9 bases, and 18 bases separated the two germline ends. The CDR3 DNA is TGTGCCAGCAGTTACTCGATGTCTCCAGGAGGGTGGCCCCAGCATTTT. Translation: CASSYSMSPGGWPQHF.

The chain joins TRBV9 to TRBJ1-4; TRBD1 is a possible D gene (6 bases). The CDR3 is 14 residues long. V was trimmed by 3 bases and J by 8 bases, leaving 14 bases between them. CDR1 and CDR2 (germline): SGDLS, YYNGEE. The CDR3 protein is CASSDDRHAEKLFF. Here the CDR3 DNA reads TGTGCCAGCAGCGACGACAGGCATGCCGAAAAACTGTTTTTT.

This chain links TRBV7-9 with TRBJ1-2; the match to TRBD1 covers 11 bases. Per germline, CDR1 SEHNR and CDR2 FQNEAQ (reference sequence). J gave up 7 bases and V 1 base, and 5 bases lay outside the gene matches. The CDR3 loop spans 15 amino acids. The CDR3 here is CASSLGEDRGPGYTF. Written as DNA, the CDR3 is TGTGCCAGCAGCTTAGGGGAGGACAGGGGGCCTGGCTACACCTTC. Based on the CDR3 plus reference TRBV7-9 and TRBJ1-2, the full variable domain is DTGVSQNPRHKITKRGQNVTFRCDPISEHNRLYWYRQTLGQGPEFLTYFQNEAQLEKSRLLSDRFSAERPKGSFSTLEIQRTEQGDSAMYLCASSLGEDRGPGYTFGSGTRLTVV.

The chain is built from TRBV5-1 and TRBJ2-6; no reliable D call. In germline, CDR1 is SGHRS, CDR2 YFSETQ. The CDR3 sequence is 15 residues long. V was shortened by 1 base and J by 0 bases, with 5 bases between the two germline ends. CDR3 region: CASSLSLSGANVLTF. Here the CDR3 DNA reads TGCGCCAGCAGCTTGTCCCTCTCTGGGGCCAACGTCCTGACTTTC.

The V gene is TRBV5-4, the J gene TRBJ1-1; D might be TRBD1 (6 bases). Germline V gene data show CDR1 as SGHNT and CDR2 as YYREEE (reference sequence). The CDR3 is 14 residues long. Trimming cost V 4 bases and J 4 bases, with 14 bases left between them. As DNA, the CDR3 is TGTGCCAGCAGCCCTCTTGAGGGGGGCACTGAAGCTTTCTTT. Residues: CASSPLEGGTEAFF. Full variable domain (rest looked up from reference TRBV5-4 and TRBJ1-1): ETGVTQSPTHLIKTRGQQVTLRCSSQSGHNTVSWYQQALGQGPQFIFQYYREEENGRGNFPPRFSGLQFPNYSSELNVNALELDDSALYLCASSPLEGGTEAFFGQGTRLTVV.

This rearrangement joins TRBV5-1 to TRBJ2-2, with TRBD1 as a possible D gene (6 bases). The CDR3 is 15 residues long. The germline V gene encodes CDR1 SGHRS and CDR2 YFSETQ. Trimming shortened V by 4 bases and J by 5 bases, and 15 bases separated the two germline ends. CDR3 region: CASSHRELETGELFF. CDR3 sequence (DNA): TGCGCCAGCAGCCACAGGGAGTTGGAGACCGGGGAGCTGTTTTTT.

J is TRBJ1-4 and V is TRBV20-1; no firm D call. CDR3 length: 11 residues. Trimming pared 5 bases from V and 4 bases from J, leaving 5 bases between. Looked up from germline, CDR1 is DFQATT and CDR2 is SNEGSKA (reference sequence). The chain's CDR3 is CSAANNEKLFF. In DNA, the CDR3 is TGCAGTGCTGCTAATAATGAAAAACTGTTTTTT.

Only one count was recorded for this clone. This rearrangement joins TRBV7-2 to TRBJ1-5, with D hard to call. Trimming pared 2 bases from V and 6 bases from J, leaving 5 bases between. Germline V gives CDR1 SGHTA, CDR2 FQGNSA. The CDR3 has 12 amino acids. The CDR3 spells CASSLFTQPQHF. For the CDR3, the DNA is TGTGCCAGCAGCTTATTCACTCAGCCCCAGCATTTT.

This chain uses TRBV3-1 (or the pseudogene TRBV3-2) with TRBJ1-1; weak D call: TRBD1 (5 bases). Germline values: CDR1 LGHDT, CDR2 YNNKEL (reference sequence). Between the trimmed V and J ends, which lost 0 bases and 8 bases, there was a span of 13 bases. This CDR3 is built from 14 residues. The DNA for the CDR3 is TGTGCCAGCAGCCAAGAGGGGCGCTGGGGGGAAGCTTTCTTT. This sequence encodes CASSQEGRWGEAFF.

The chain joins TRBV15 to TRBJ2-7; D is unresolved. CDR1 and CDR2 from the germline V gene are LNHNV and YYDKDF (reference sequence). V lost 1 base and J lost 6, with 13 bases in between. This CDR3 has 14 amino acids. The CDR3 here is CATSRARTYGEQYF. CDR3 coding DNA: TGTGCCACCAGCAGAGCTCGGACCTACGGCGAGCAGTACTTC.

V and J are TRBV13 and TRBJ2-1, with D maybe TRBD2 (6 bases). Trimming left V 1 base short and J 10 bases short, with 8 bases between. CDR1 and CDR2 (germline): PRHDT, FYEKMQ (reference sequence). The CDR3 sequence is 12 residues long. In DNA form, the CDR3 reads TGTGCCAGCAGCTTAGCCGCGGGGGAGCAGTTCTTC. This translates into CASSLAAGEQFF.

This sequence joins TRBV12-3 or TRBV12-4 and TRBJ2-1, with 8 bases matching TRBD1. With 6 bases clipped from V and 9 bases from J, the junction kept 7 bases outside the gene matches. This CDR3 has 13 residues. The CDR3 DNA reads as TGTGCCAGCAGCCGACAGGGGTGGGGTGAGCAGTTCTTC. Translation gives CASSRQGWGEQFF.

Only a few counts were recorded for this clone. The chain combines TRBV6-5 with TRBJ2-7; unclear D gene. V was cut by 2 bases and J by 0 bases, with 8 bases left in between. This CDR3 spans 14 amino acids. CDR1 is MNHEY and CDR2 is SVGAGI in the germline V gene. CDR3 protein: CASSYGMGSYEQYF. Here the CDR3 DNA reads TGTGCCAGCAGTTACGGGATGGGCTCCTACGAGCAGTACTTC.

The rearrangement links TRBV9 to TRBJ2-2, with 7 nucleotides matching TRBD2. The CDR3 is 17 amino acids. V dropped 1 base and J dropped 0; count of bases not matched to a gene: 6. Germline CDR1 SGDLS, CDR2 YYNGEE. The CDR3 here is CASSVLAEPSNTGELFF. The CDR3 DNA sequence: TGTGCCAGCAGCGTACTAGCGGAGCCCTCGAACACCGGGGAGCTGTTTTTT.

The gene calls are TRBV5-4 and TRBJ1-2; D remains ambiguous. The CDR3 is 14 amino acids. The V gene's germline CDR1 is SGHNT and CDR2 YYREEE (reference sequence). Trimming removed 4 bases from V and 1 base from J, with 11 bases in between. In nucleotides, the CDR3 is TGTGCCAGCAGCCTGGACCTCCTTAACTATGGCTACACCTTC. Its translation: CASSLDLLNYGYTF. The variable domain in full, completed from reference TRBV5-4 and TRBJ1-2, reads ETGVTQSPTHLIKTRGQQVTLRCSSQSGHNTVSWYQQALGQGPQFIFQYYREEENGRGNFPPRFSGLQFPNYSSELNVNALELDDSALYLCASSLDLLNYGYTFGSGTRLTVV.